This T cell receptor beta chain was captured in a study of cytomegalovirus exposure and HLA in healthy donors. Here immunoSEQ multiplex PCR was the method, and the copy in TCRdb shows in-frame clones only, minus some. The sample records about 140,000 clones, 70% to 90% being singletons. Per germline, CDR1 SGHDT and CDR2 YYEEEE. The CDR3 has 16 amino acids. V shed 4 bases and J shed 7 bases, with 20 bases lying between them. Sequencing input: PBMCs. The TCR sequence derives from a man younger than 30 in good health and CMV-seropositive. The rearrangement links TRBV5-6 to TRBJ2-2, with a possible D match to TRBD2 (6 bases). The CDR3 DNA is TGTGCCAGCAGCCCGGAGGAGGGAATATTTGTCGGGGAGCTGTTTTTT. Translation gives CASSPEEGIFVGELFF.